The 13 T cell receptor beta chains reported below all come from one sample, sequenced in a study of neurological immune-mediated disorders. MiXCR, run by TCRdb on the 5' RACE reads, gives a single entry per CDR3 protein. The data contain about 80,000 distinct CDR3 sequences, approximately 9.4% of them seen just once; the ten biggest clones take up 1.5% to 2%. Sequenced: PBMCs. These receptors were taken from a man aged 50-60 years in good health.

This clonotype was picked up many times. The CDR3, as DNA: TGCGCCAGCAGCCTCAACTCCGGGACCGCGAACACCGGGGAGCTGTTTTTT. It translates to CASSLNSGTANTGELFF. The rearrangement links TRBV5-1 to TRBJ2-2; D may match TRBD1 or TRBD2 (5 bases each). The CDR3 totals 17 residues. The germline V gene encodes CDR1 SGHRS and CDR2 YFSETQ. Trimming removed 4 bases at V and 0 bases at J, with 16 bases between. Based on the CDR3 plus reference TRBV5-1 and TRBJ2-2, the full variable domain is KAGVTQTPRYLIKTRGQQVTLSCSPISGHRSVSWYQQTPGQGLQFLFEYFSETQRNKGNFPGRFSGRQFSNSRSEMNVSTLELGDSALYLCASSLNSGTANTGELFFGEGSRLTVL.

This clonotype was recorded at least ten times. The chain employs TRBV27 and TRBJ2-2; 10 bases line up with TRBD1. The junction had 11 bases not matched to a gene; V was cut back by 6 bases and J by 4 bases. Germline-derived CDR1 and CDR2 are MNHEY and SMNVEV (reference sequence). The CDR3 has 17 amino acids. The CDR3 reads CASRSPARTGGTGELFF. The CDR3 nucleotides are TGTGCCAGCAGGTCACCCGCGCGGACAGGGGGCACCGGGGAGCTGTTTTTT.

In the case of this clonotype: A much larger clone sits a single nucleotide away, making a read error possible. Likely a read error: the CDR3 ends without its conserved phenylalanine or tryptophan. The CDR3 DNA sequence: TGCGCCAGCAGCCAAGATGCCGGCACTGAGCAGTTCATC. This encodes CASSQDAGTEQFI. The chain employs TRBV4-3 and TRBJ2-1; D unclear. Trimming removed 0 bases at V and 9 bases at J, with 9 bases between. The CDR3 covers 13 residues. Per germline, CDR1 LGHNA and CDR2 YSLEER.

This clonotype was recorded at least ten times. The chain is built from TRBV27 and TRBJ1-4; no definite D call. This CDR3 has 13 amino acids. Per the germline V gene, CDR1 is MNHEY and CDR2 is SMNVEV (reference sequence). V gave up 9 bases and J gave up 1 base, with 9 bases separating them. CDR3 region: CASGRRTNEKLFF. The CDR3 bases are TGTGCCAGTGGGCGGAGAACTAATGAAAAACTGTTTTTT.

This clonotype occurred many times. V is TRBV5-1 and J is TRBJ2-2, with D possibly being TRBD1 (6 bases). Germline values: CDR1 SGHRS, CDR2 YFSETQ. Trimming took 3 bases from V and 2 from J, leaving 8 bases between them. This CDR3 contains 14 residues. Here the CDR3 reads CASSSGQNTGELFF. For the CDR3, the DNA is TGCGCCAGCAGCTCGGGACAAAACACCGGGGAGCTGTTTTTT. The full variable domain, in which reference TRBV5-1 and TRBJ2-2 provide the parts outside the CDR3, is KAGVTQTPRYLIKTRGQQVTLSCSPISGHRSVSWYQQTPGQGLQFLFEYFSETQRNKGNFPGRFSGRQFSNSRSEMNVSTLELGDSALYLCASSSGQNTGELFFGEGSRLTVL.

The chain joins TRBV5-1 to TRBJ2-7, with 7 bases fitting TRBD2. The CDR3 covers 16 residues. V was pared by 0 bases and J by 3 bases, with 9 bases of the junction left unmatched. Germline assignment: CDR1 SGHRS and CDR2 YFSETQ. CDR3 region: CASSLDAVGDYYEQYF. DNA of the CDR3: TGCGCCAGCAGCTTGGATGCCGTTGGGGACTACTACGAGCAGTACTTC. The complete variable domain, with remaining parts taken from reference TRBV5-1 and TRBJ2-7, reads KAGVTQTPRYLIKTRGQQVTLSCSPISGHRSVSWYQQTPGQGLQFLFEYFSETQRNKGNFPGRFSGRQFSNSRSEMNVSTLELGDSALYLCASSLDAVGDYYEQYFGPGTRLTVT.

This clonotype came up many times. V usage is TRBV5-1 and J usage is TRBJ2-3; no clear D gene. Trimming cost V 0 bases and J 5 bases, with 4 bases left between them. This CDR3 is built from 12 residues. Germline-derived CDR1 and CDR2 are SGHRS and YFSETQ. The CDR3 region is CASSLVEDTQYF. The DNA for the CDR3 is TGCGCCAGCAGCTTGGTGGAAGATACGCAGTATTTT.

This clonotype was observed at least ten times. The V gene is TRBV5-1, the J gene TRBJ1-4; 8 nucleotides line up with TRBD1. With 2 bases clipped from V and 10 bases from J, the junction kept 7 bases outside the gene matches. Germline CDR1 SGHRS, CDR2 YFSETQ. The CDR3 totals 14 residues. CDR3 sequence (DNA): TGCGCCAGCAGCTTATCGGACAGGGAGGGAAAACTGTTTTTT. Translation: CASSLSDREGKLFF.

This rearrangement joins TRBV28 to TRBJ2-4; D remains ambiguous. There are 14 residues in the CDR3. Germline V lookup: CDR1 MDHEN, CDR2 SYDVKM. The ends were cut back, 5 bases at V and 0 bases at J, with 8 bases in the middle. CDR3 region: CASSLQGAKNIQYF. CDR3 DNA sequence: TGTGCCAGCAGTCTACAAGGAGCCAAAAACATTCAGTACTTC. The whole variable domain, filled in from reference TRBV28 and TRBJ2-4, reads DVKVTQSSRYLVKRTGEKVFLECVQDMDHENMFWYRQDPGLGLRLIYFSYDVKMKEKGDIPEGYSVSREKKERFSLILESASTNQTSMYLCASSLQGAKNIQYFGAGTRLSVL.

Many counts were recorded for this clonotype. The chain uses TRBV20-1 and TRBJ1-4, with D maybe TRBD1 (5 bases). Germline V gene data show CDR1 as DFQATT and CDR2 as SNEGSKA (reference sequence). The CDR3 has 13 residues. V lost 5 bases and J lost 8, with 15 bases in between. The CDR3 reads CSAYPDTPEKLFF. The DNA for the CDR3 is TGCAGTGCTTACCCGGACACTCCGGAAAAACTGTTTTTT.

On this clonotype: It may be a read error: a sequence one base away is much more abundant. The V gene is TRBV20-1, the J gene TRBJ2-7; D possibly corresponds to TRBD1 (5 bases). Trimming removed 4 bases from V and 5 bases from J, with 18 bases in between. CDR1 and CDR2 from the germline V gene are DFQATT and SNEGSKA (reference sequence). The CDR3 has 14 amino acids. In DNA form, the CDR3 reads TGCAGTGCTAACCCAGGGAAACTAACCAACGAGCAGTACTTC. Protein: CSANPGKLTNEQYF.

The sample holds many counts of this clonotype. CDR3 protein: CASSDLGSGSYNEQFF. The CDR3 DNA is TGCGCCAGCAGTGATTTGGGTAGCGGGAGTTACAATGAGCAGTTCTTC. The chain couples TRBV5-1 to TRBJ2-1, with 9 bases matching TRBD2. The germline V gene has CDR1 SGHRS and CDR2 YFSETQ. The CDR3 loop spans 16 amino acids. The V segment lost 5 bases and the J segment 4 bases; nucleotides outside the gene matches: 10.

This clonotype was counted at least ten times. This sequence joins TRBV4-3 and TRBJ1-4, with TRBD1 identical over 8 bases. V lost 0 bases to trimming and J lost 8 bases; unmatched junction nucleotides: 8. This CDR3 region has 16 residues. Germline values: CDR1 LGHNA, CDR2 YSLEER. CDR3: CASSQDGQGGGEKLFF. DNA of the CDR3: TGCGCCAGCAGCCAAGACGGACAGGGTGGTGGCGAAAAACTGTTTTTT.